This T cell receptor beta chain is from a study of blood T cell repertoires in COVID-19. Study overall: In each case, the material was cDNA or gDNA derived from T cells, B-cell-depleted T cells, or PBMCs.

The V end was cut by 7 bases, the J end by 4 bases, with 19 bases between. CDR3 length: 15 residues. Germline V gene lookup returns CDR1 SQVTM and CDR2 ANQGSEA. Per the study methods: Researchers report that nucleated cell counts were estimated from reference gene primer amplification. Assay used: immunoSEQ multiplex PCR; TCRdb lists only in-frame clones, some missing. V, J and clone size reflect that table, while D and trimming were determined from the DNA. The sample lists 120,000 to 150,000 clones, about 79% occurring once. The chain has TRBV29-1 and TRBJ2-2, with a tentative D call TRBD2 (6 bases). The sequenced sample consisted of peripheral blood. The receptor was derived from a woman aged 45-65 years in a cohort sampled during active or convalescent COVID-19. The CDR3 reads CSASKARGGTGELFF. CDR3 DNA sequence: TGCAGCGCCTCTAAGGCCCGGGGAGGCACCGGGGAGCTGTTTTTT.